Listed here are 22 T cell receptor beta chains from one sample, sequenced in a study of cytomegalovirus exposure and HLA in healthy donors. PCR involved 60 Vbeta and 13 Jbeta primers. Assay: immunoSEQ multiplex PCR; the TCRdb copy retains only in-frame clones and omits some. The sample holds about 160,000 clones, 80% seen once. Sequencing was performed on PBMCs. These receptors came from a young man in good health and CMV-seropositive.

The J gene is TRBJ2-7, the V gene TRBV11-2; no clear D. The CDR3 sequence is 14 residues long. The germline CDR1 and CDR2 sequences are SGHAT and FQNNGV. V lost 1 base and J lost 0, with 7 bases in between. The CDR3: CASSLAPSSYEQYF. CDR3 DNA sequence: TGTGCCAGCAGCTTAGCCCCTAGCTCCTACGAGCAGTACTTC.

The chain uses TRBV6-1 and TRBJ2-7, with 7 bases lining up with TRBD1. Unmatched junction bases numbered 12, after V lost 6 bases and J lost 4 bases. The CDR3 loop spans 15 amino acids. Germline lookup yields CDR1 MNHNS and CDR2 SASEGT. The CDR3 region is CASRGSGQFPYEQYF. The CDR3 bases are TGTGCCAGCAGAGGATCGGGACAGTTTCCTTACGAGCAGTACTTC.

This chain links TRBV11-2 with TRBJ2-7, with 7 bases lining up with TRBD1. Germline loops: CDR1 SGHAT, CDR2 FQNNGV. V lost 0 bases, J lost 5 bases, and 7 bases stayed unmatched. This CDR3 region has 15 residues. The CDR3 DNA is TGTGCCAGCAGCTTAGACCGACAGGGTCTCGACGAGCAGTACTTC. Translated, it gives CASSLDRQGLDEQYF.

The V and J genes are TRBV6-5 and TRBJ1-1; D remains unclear. Germline CDR1 reads MNHEY; CDR2 reads SVGAGI. Trimming shortened V by 5 bases and J by 1 base, and 8 bases separated the two germline ends. The length of the CDR3 is 13 residues. The CDR3 here is CASSHRQNTEAFF. CDR3 nucleotides: TGTGCCAGCAGTCACCGACAGAACACTGAAGCTTTCTTT.

This clone occurred a few times. V is TRBV7-9 and J is TRBJ2-5, with 10 bases identical to TRBD1. The J segment lost 5 bases and the V segment lost 5 bases, leaving 5 bases of the junction unmatched. The CDR3 is made up of 14 amino acids. Germline CDR1 is SEHNR and CDR2 is FQNEAQ (reference sequence). CDR3 sequence (DNA): TGTGCCAGCAGCACGGACAGGGGGTTTGAGACCCAGTACTTC. Protein sequence: CASSTDRGFETQYF.

This chain connects TRBV4-2 to TRBJ1-1, with 7 nucleotides matching TRBD1. Germline CDR1 is LGHNA and CDR2 is YNFKEQ. CDR3 length: 15 residues. V gave up 4 bases and J gave up 5 bases; unmatched junction bases: 10. CDR3 sequence reads: CASSLTGLSLTEAFF. The DNA for the CDR3 is TGTGCCAGCAGCCTGACAGGGCTATCTCTTACTGAAGCTTTCTTT.

In regard to this clone: Additional DNA sequences in this sample encode the identical CDR3. V gene TRBV7-9 combines with J gene TRBJ2-1; 12 bases align to TRBD2. The CDR3 loop spans 16 amino acids. The ends lost 6 bases at V and 9 bases at J; junction bases unmatched: 12. The V gene's germline CDR1 is SEHNR and CDR2 FQNEAQ (reference sequence). The CDR3 DNA sequence: TGTGCCAGCAGATTGACAGGACTAGCGGGATTAGGTGAGCAGTTCTTC. Translation gives CASRLTGLAGLGEQFF.

In its sample, this clone was seen a few times. The genes are TRBV25-1 and TRBJ1-2; 9 bases are a match to TRBD1. The CDR3 has 15 residues. Unmatched junction bases numbered 7, after V lost 3 bases and J lost 5 bases. Germline V gene lookup returns CDR1 MGHDK and CDR2 SYGVNS. CDR3 sequence: CASSDAGQGAYGYTF. DNA for the CDR3: TGTGCCAGCAGTGACGCGGGACAGGGAGCATATGGCTACACCTTC.

This chain links TRBV7-2 with TRBJ2-1; 10 bases match TRBD2. After removal of 5 bases from V and 8 bases from J, the junction contained 9 bases not matched to a gene. The CDR3 runs 15 residues. Germline V gives CDR1 SGHTA, CDR2 FQGNSA. CDR3 coding DNA: TGTGCCAGCAGCGGTGTAGCGGGAGGAGGCGATGAGCAGTTCTTC. Its protein product is CASSGVAGGGDEQFF.

This chain joins TRBV30 and TRBJ1-3, with D perhaps matching TRBD1 (5 bases). This CDR3 spans 18 amino acids. Germline V lookup: CDR1 GTSNPN, CDR2 SVGIG (reference sequence). The V end lost 2 bases, the J end lost 0 bases, and 20 bases lay between the germline ends. The CDR3 is CAWSKQAIGLPSGNTIYF. CDR3 coding DNA: TGTGCCTGGAGTAAACAGGCAATCGGCCTTCCCTCTGGAAACACCATATATTTT.

The chain couples TRBV11-2 to TRBJ1-4; TRBD1 is a possible D gene (6 bases). The V and J ends lost 6 bases and 0 bases respectively, with 11 bases between them. The CDR3 sequence is 15 residues long. CDR1 is SGHAT and CDR2 is FQNNGV in the germline V gene. The CDR3 region has the DNA TGTGCCAGCAGTTGGACAGACTCAACTAATGAAAAACTGTTTTTT. It translates to CASSWTDSTNEKLFF.

The chain is built from TRBV11-2 and TRBJ2-5; D is perhaps TRBD1 (6 bases). Trimming shortened V by 0 bases and J by 5 bases, and 19 bases separated the two germline ends. The CDR3 spans 17 residues. The germline gives CDR1 SGHAT, CDR2 FQNNGV. The CDR3 bases are TGTGCCAGCAGCTTAGATAGGTTGAACAGGGTTGACGAGACCCAGTACTTC. Translating gives CASSLDRLNRVDETQYF.

With respect to this clone: This sample also contains other DNA sequences that code for the same CDR3. This sequence joins TRBV4-3 and TRBJ1-1, with no clear D. CDR3 length equals 12 residues. V was trimmed by 11 bases and J by 6 bases, leaving 16 bases between them. Germline assignment: CDR1 LGHNA and CDR2 YSLEER. The CDR3 is CAPLRGPSEAFF. Here the CDR3 DNA reads TGCGCCCCTCTCAGAGGGCCTTCTGAAGCTTTCTTT.

The chain joins TRBV2 to TRBJ2-4, with D hard to call. The CDR3 is 14 amino acids. Trimming pared 3 bases from V and 8 bases from J, leaving 14 bases between. Germline CDR1 is SNHLY and CDR2 is FYNNEI. CDR3 protein: CASSEVGSSDIQYF. In DNA, the CDR3 is TGTGCCAGCAGTGAGGTGGGCTCGTCTGACATTCAGTACTTC.

For this clone: The conserved final phenylalanine or tryptophan is absent from the CDR3, which likely points to a read error. This chain connects TRBV6-5 to TRBJ1-6; TRBD1 might be the D (5 bases). The CDR3 has 15 residues. The ends were cut back, 6 bases at V and 1 base at J, with 10 bases in the middle. The germline gives CDR1 MNHEY, CDR2 SVGAGI. CDR3 amino acids: CASRADSSYNSPLHL. The CDR3 region has the DNA TGTGCCAGCAGAGCTGACAGTTCCTATAATTCACCCCTCCACCTT.

The CDR3 spells CASSLLEGTIGYTF. DNA for the CDR3: TGTGCCAGCAGTTTATTGGAGGGTACGATTGGCTACACCTTC. J is TRBJ1-2 and V is TRBV28; D is undetermined. The germline gives CDR1 MDHEN, CDR2 SYDVKM. The V end lost 1 base, the J end lost 7 bases, and 13 bases lay between the germline ends. The CDR3 length is 14 residues.

Here the CDR3 DNA reads TGTGCCAGCAGTCGCCGGGACAGCTTTAACTATGGCTACACCTTC. It specifies CASSRRDSFNYGYTF. The V and J genes are TRBV6-1 and TRBJ1-2, with 7 bases that match TRBD1. The CDR3 runs to 15 residues. The ends lost 5 bases at V and 1 base at J; junction bases unmatched: 7. The germline gives CDR1 MNHNS, CDR2 SASEGT.

This clone was seen more than once but under ten times. This rearrangement joins TRBV4-3 to TRBJ1-1; no clear D. Germline V gene lookup returns CDR1 LGHNA and CDR2 YSLEER. Between the trimmed V and J ends, which lost 4 bases and 0 bases, there was a span of 3 bases. This CDR3 is built from 12 residues. CDR3 loop: CASSLMNTEAFF. For the CDR3, the DNA is TGCGCCAGCAGCCTCATGAACACTGAAGCTTTCTTT.

The V gene is TRBV7-9, the J gene TRBJ1-5; 8 nucleotides agree with TRBD1. Looked up from germline, CDR1 is SEHNR and CDR2 is FQNEAQ (reference sequence). Trimming cost V 1 base and J 7 bases; bases outside gene matches: 6. The CDR3 is 15 amino acids. As DNA, the CDR3 is TGTGCCAGCAGCTTAGGGACAGGGACTTTCCAGCCCCAGCATTTT. This codes for CASSLGTGTFQPQHF. Together with reference TRBV7-9 and TRBJ1-5, the CDR3 gives the full variable domain: DTGVSQNPRHKITKRGQNVTFRCDPISEHNRLYWYRQTLGQGPEFLTYFQNEAQLEKSRLLSDRFSAERPKGSFSTLEIQRTEQGDSAMYLCASSLGTGTFQPQHFGDGTRLSIL.

In this sample, this clone turned up once. The V call is TRBV7-9, the J call TRBJ1-1; 7 positions match TRBD1. The CDR3 is 13 amino acids. The J segment lost 11 bases and the V segment lost 3 bases, leaving 9 bases of the junction unmatched. The germline CDR1 and CDR2 sequences are SEHNR and FQNEAQ (reference sequence). This CDR3 is CASSFKGDSGAFF. The DNA for the CDR3 is TGTGCCAGCAGCTTCAAAGGGGACAGCGGGGCTTTCTTT.

The chain links TRBV7-9 to TRBJ1-1; D is possibly TRBD1 (6 bases). From germline, CDR1 is SEHNR and CDR2 FQNEAQ (reference sequence). V lost 0 bases, J lost 5 bases, and 13 bases lay in between. The CDR3 consists of 15 residues. For the CDR3, the DNA is TGTGCCAGCAGCTTAGCGGAACAGGGTGGTACTGAAGCTTTCTTT. It encodes CASSLAEQGGTEAFF.

The chain couples TRBV28 to TRBJ2-3; TRBD1 agrees at 8 bases. V trimming: 6 bases; J trimming: 7 bases; junction bases outside the gene matches: 6. The CDR3 is 13 residues long. CDR1 is MDHEN and CDR2 is SYDVKM in the germline V gene. The CDR3 sequence: CASRMTGAYTQYF. The CDR3 DNA follows: TGTGCCAGCAGGATGACAGGGGCCTATACGCAGTATTTT. Supplemented by reference TRBV28 and TRBJ2-3, the full variable domain reads DVKVTQSSRYLVKRTGEKVFLECVQDMDHENMFWYRQDPGLGLRLIYFSYDVKMKEKGDIPEGYSVSREKKERFSLILESASTNQTSMYLCASRMTGAYTQYFGPGTRLTVL.